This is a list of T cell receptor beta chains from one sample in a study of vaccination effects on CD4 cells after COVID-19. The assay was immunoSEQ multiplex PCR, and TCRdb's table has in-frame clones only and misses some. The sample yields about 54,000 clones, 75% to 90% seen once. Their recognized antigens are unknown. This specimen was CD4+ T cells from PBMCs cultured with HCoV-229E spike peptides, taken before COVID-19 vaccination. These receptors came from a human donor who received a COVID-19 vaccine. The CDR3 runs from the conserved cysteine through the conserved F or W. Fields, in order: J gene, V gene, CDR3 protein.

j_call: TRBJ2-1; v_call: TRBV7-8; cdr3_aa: CASSLAGLAGGPRYNEQFF
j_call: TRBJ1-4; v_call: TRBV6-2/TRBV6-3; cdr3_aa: CASSPRGARREKLFF
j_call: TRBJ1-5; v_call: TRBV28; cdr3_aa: CASSLRMSGGNQPQHF
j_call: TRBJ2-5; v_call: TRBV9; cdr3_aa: CASSVTPLGSRETQYF
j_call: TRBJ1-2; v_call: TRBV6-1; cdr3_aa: CASSEWVGRANYGYTF
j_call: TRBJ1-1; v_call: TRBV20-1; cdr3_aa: CSASWSFTPNTEAFF
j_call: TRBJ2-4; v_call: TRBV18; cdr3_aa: CASSPEEHGIQYF
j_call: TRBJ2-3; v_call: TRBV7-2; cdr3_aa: CASSLVGQGSDTQYF
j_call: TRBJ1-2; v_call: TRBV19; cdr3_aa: CATTMGGGRESYGYTF
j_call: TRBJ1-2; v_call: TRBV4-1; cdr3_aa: CASSQDVRGNYGYTF
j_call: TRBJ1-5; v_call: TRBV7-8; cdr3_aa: CASSIAAGGIQPQHF
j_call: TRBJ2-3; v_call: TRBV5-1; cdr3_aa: CASSRNRQGAGDTQYF
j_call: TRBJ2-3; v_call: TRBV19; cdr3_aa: CASSIGRGRSTDTQYF
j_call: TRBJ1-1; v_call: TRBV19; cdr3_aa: CASSQQGGISTEAFF